This passage covers 24 T cell receptor beta chains from one sample sequenced in a study of control samples from healthy donors and cancer patients. This table comes from immunoSEQ multiplex PCR, and its TCRdb copy is limited to in-frame clones, with some not included. The profile shows about 180,000 clones, around 91% of them singletons. Sequencing was carried out using blood. Receptors originate from a woman in her forties or fifties in good health.

The CDR3, as DNA: TGTGCCATCAGCCCAAGACTAGCGGGAGGGGTTGGTGGGGGAAAAAACGAGCAGTACTTC. The encoded protein is CAISPRLAGGVGGGKNEQYF. This chain joins TRBV10-3 and TRBJ2-7, with 14 bases identical to TRBD2. J lost 5 bases, V lost 6 bases, and 21 bases had no gene match. The CDR3 has 20 residues. Looked up from germline, CDR1 is ENHRY and CDR2 is SYGVKD.

The genes are TRBV4-1 and TRBJ1-4; weak D call: TRBD1 (5 bases). The CDR3 sequence is 15 residues long. V lost 1 base to trimming and J lost 6 bases, with 12 bases between them. Germline CDR1 MGHRA, CDR2 YSYEKL. The CDR3 coding sequence is TGCGCCAGCAGCCAAGTTACCGGGGGACATGAAAAACTGTTTTTT. It codes for CASSQVTGGHEKLFF.

The chain has TRBV6-5 and TRBJ1-1, with 7 nucleotides matching TRBD1. Germline values: CDR1 MNHEY, CDR2 SVGAGI. This CDR3 has 14 residues. The V and J ends lost 2 bases and 9 bases, in that order; junction bases with no gene match: 9. CDR3 loop: CASSYDRLQGKAFF. CDR3 nucleotides: TGTGCCAGCAGTTACGACAGATTACAGGGGAAAGCTTTCTTT.

This clone was detected a few times. The chain has TRBV11-3 and TRBJ2-1; no firm D call. The CDR3 contains 13 residues. Deletions cut 5 bases from V and 4 bases from J, with 9 bases between. Germline assignment: CDR1 SGHNT and CDR2 YENEEA. The CDR3 here is CASSLGVYNEQFF. The CDR3 coding sequence is TGTGCCAGCAGCCTCGGCGTATACAATGAGCAGTTCTTC.

The V and J genes are TRBV12-5 and TRBJ1-1, with D hard to call. The CDR3 totals 15 residues. V lost 1 base and J 11 bases, leaving 20 bases between the germline ends. The germline V gene encodes CDR1 LGHNT and CDR2 FRNRAP. The CDR3 bases are TGTGCTAGTGGTTTGGGCCAACCGGGATCCCGGGAGGCTTTCTTT. The encoded protein is CASGLGQPGSREAFF.

The chain employs TRBV7-3 and TRBJ2-3, with a weak D call TRBD2 (6 bases). This CDR3 region has 15 residues. Germline V CDR1 and CDR2: SGHTA, FQGTGA. V was cut by 0 bases and J by 6 bases, with 13 bases left in between. The CDR3 loop is CASSLTGPSADTQYF. Written as DNA, the CDR3 is TGTGCCAGCAGCTTAACAGGTCCTAGCGCGGATACGCAGTATTTT. Full variable domain (outside the CDR3, taken from reference TRBV7-3 and TRBJ2-3): GAGVSQTPSNKVTEKGKYVELRCDPISGHTALYWYRQSLGQGPEFLIYFQGTGAADDSGLPNDRFFAVRPEGSVSTLKIQRTERGDSAVYLCASSLTGPSADTQYFGPGTRLTVL.

The chain uses TRBV6-5 and TRBJ2-1; 15 positions agree with TRBD2. Germline trimming cut 8 bases from V and 8 bases from J; bases unmatched to any gene: 7. The CDR3 has 15 amino acids. Germline V gene sequence: CDR1 MNHEY, CDR2 SVGAGI. CDR3 sequence reads: CASGVGLAGGDEQFF. CDR3 DNA: TGTGCCAGCGGGGTGGGACTAGCGGGGGGCGATGAGCAGTTCTTC.

This clone was seen just once. The chain recombines TRBV7-9 with TRBJ1-3; D may be TRBD1 (6 bases). Per the germline V gene, CDR1 is SEHNR and CDR2 is FQNEAQ (reference sequence). This CDR3 is 13 amino acids long. Trimming removed 4 bases at V and 10 bases at J, with 14 bases between. CDR3 loop: CASSSAGAQTIYF. CDR3 DNA: TGTGCCAGCAGCTCCGCAGGGGCCCAAACCATATATTTT.

The V and J genes are TRBV19 and TRBJ2-2, with 7 bases aligning to TRBD2. The CDR3 length is 17 residues. The V segment lost 6 bases and the J segment 2 bases; nucleotides outside the gene matches: 12. Per germline, CDR1 LNHDA and CDR2 SQIVND (reference sequence). CDR3 protein: CASRPIRGDLNTGELFF. The CDR3, as DNA: TGTGCCAGTAGGCCTATACGGGGGGACCTAAACACCGGGGAGCTGTTTTTT.

The chain has TRBV30 and TRBJ2-2; 8 nucleotides line up with TRBD1. V was pared by 3 bases and J by 1 base, with 7 bases of the junction left unmatched. The length of the CDR3 is 16 residues. In germline, CDR1 is GTSNPN, CDR2 SVGIG (reference sequence). CDR3: CAWRDPDRGNTGELFF. The CDR3 region has the DNA TGTGCCTGGAGGGACCCCGACAGGGGGAACACCGGGGAGCTGTTTTTT.

The genes are TRBV7-2 and TRBJ1-6, with a possible D match to TRBD1 (5 bases). V was trimmed by 4 bases and J by 7 bases, leaving 11 bases between them. CDR1 is SGHTA and CDR2 is FQGNSA in the germline V gene. The CDR3 loop spans 14 amino acids. As DNA, the CDR3 is TGTGCCAGCAGCTCCGACAGCTGGAATTCACCCCTCCACTTT. Its translation is CASSSDSWNSPLHF.

Many counts were recorded for this clone. The chain employs TRBV21-1 and TRBJ1-6. TRBV21-1 is given as a pseudogene. The CDR3 sequence is 9 residues long. CDR3 protein: CASNSPLHF. The DNA of the CDR3 is TGTGCCAGTAATTCACCCCTCCACTTT.

The chain links TRBV7-2 to TRBJ2-7; 8 bases fit TRBD1. V shed 6 bases and J 2 bases; nucleotides not matched to a gene: 6. There are 14 residues in the CDR3. Germline CDR1 reads SGHTA; CDR2 reads FQGNSA. The CDR3 is CASRFGQGPYEQYF. CDR3 bases: TGTGCCAGCAGATTTGGACAGGGTCCCTACGAGCAGTACTTC.

The V gene is TRBV9, the J gene TRBJ2-3; 11 bases fit TRBD2. CDR1 and CDR2 from the germline V gene are SGDLS and YYNGEE. The CDR3 is 16 residues long. The trim removed 0 bases at V and 3 bases at J, leaving 3 bases unmatched. CDR3 sequence (DNA): TGTGCCAGCAGCGTAGCGGCTAGCGGGAGGACAGATACGCAGTATTTT. Encoded protein: CASSVAASGRTDTQYF.

The genes are TRBV19 and TRBJ1-2; the D is unclear. The CDR3 is 16 amino acids. The germline V gene encodes CDR1 LNHDA and CDR2 SQIVND (reference sequence). Deletions cut 3 bases from V and 4 bases from J, with 18 bases between. CDR3 sequence: CASSILGSDGFYGYTF. The CDR3 DNA reads as TGTGCCAGTAGTATTCTTGGCAGCGACGGATTCTATGGCTACACCTTC.

V and J are TRBV7-2 and TRBJ1-4; no clear D gene. This CDR3 is built from 15 residues. Germline assignment: CDR1 SGHTA and CDR2 FQGNSA. The ends were cut back, 5 bases at V and 0 bases at J, with 10 bases in the middle. The DNA of the CDR3 is TGTGCCAGCAGCCTTCCCCCTCCAACTAATGAAAAACTGTTTTTT. Its translation is CASSLPPPTNEKLFF. Full variable domain (outside the CDR3, taken from reference TRBV7-2 and TRBJ1-4): GAGVSQSPSNKVTEKGKDVELRCDPISGHTALYWYRQSLGQGLEFLIYFQGNSAPDKSGLPSDRFSAERTGGSVSTLTIQRTQQEDSAVYLCASSLPPPTNEKLFFGSGTQLSVL.

The chain combines TRBV18 with TRBJ2-5, with D perhaps matching TRBD2 (5 bases). Per germline, CDR1 KGHSH and CDR2 LQKENI. CDR3 length equals 14 residues. V lost 0 bases, J lost 5 bases, and 10 bases lay in between. Written as DNA, the CDR3 is TGTGCCAGCTCACCACCTCGGGGATACGAGACCCAGTACTTC. Translation: CASSPPRGYETQYF.

V is TRBV19 and J is TRBJ2-1; D gene unclear. In germline, CDR1 is LNHDA, CDR2 SQIVND (reference sequence). V lost 1 base, J lost 10 bases, and 8 bases lay in between. The CDR3 is made up of 12 amino acids. The CDR3 DNA sequence: TGTGCCAGTAGTATAGGGTCTAGGGAGCAGTTCTTC. Residues: CASSIGSREQFF.

J is TRBJ1-3 and V is TRBV6-5; D ambiguous. The CDR3 is made up of 14 amino acids. Germline V gives CDR1 MNHEY, CDR2 SVGAGI. Trimming left V 6 bases short and J 0 bases short, with 9 bases between. The CDR3 here is CASSPDYSGNTIYF. CDR3 coding DNA: TGTGCCAGCAGCCCAGATTACTCTGGAAACACCATATATTTT.

This clone was seen a few times. This chain uses TRBV2 with TRBJ1-2; D not certain. The CDR3 loop spans 15 amino acids. Trimming took 2 bases from V and 2 from J, leaving 12 bases between them. CDR1 is SNHLY, CDR2 FYNNEI, per germline. CDR3 DNA: TGTGCCAGCAGTGAATTTCGGGTAGCCAACTATGGCTACACCTTC. It encodes CASSEFRVANYGYTF.

V and J are TRBV9 and TRBJ2-6; D is unclear. This CDR3 region has 15 residues. Germline assignment: CDR1 SGDLS and CDR2 YYNGEE. Trimming took 1 base from V and 0 from J, leaving 5 bases between them. The CDR3 sequence: CASSVLGSGANVLTF. The CDR3 DNA reads as TGTGCCAGCAGCGTACTCGGCTCTGGGGCCAACGTCCTGACTTTC.

The chain has TRBV20-1 and TRBJ2-7; 8 bases are shared with TRBD1. The ends lost 3 bases at V and 3 bases at J; junction bases unmatched: 10. Looked up from germline, CDR1 is DFQATT and CDR2 is SNEGSKA (reference sequence). The CDR3 loop spans 15 amino acids. DNA for the CDR3: TGCAGTGCTAGTCACGGACAGGGCGCGAACTACGAGCAGTACTTC. Residues: CSASHGQGANYEQYF.

V and J are TRBV9 and TRBJ1-1, with D hard to call. Germline V CDR1 and CDR2: SGDLS, YYNGEE. V lost 0 bases and J lost 3, with 6 bases in between. The CDR3 is 13 residues long. DNA for the CDR3: TGTGCCAGCAGCGTAGAAAGCTACACTGAAGCTTTCTTT. Amino acid sequence: CASSVESYTEAFF.

The J gene is TRBJ2-1, the V gene TRBV12-3 or TRBV12-4; D not certain. The CDR3 runs to 11 residues. V was pared by 6 bases and J by 8 bases, with 8 bases between. CDR3 nucleotides: TGTGCCAGCAGGTTGGCAGATGAGCAGTTCTTC. Its translation: CASRLADEQFF.